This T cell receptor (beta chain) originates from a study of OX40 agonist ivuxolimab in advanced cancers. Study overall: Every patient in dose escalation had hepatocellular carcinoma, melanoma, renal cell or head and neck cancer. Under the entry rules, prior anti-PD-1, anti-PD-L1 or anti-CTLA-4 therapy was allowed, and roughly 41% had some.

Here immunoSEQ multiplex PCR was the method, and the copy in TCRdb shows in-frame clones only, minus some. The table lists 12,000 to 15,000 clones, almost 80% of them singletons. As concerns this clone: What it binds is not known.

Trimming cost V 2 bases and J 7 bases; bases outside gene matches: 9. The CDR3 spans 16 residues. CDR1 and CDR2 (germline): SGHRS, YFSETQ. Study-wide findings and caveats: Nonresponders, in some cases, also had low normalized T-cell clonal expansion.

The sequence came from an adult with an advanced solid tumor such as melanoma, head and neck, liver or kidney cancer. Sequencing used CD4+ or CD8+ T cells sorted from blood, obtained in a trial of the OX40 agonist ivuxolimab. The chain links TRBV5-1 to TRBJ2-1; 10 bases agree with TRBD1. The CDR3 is CASSFRQGADWNEQFF. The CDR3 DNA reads TGCGCCAGCAGCTTCCGACAGGGGGCTGATTGGAATGAGCAGTTCTTC.